The entry below describes one T cell receptor beta chain. This specimen belongs to a study of blood T cell repertoires in COVID-19. Background on the study: Whether acute or convalescent, the COVID-19 samples came from the United States, Italy and Spain.

Libraries were prepared by immunoSEQ multiplex PCR; TCRdb keeps only in-frame clonotypes and omits some of them. The table has roughly 97,000 clones, roughly 84% seen once. The V and J ends lost 7 bases and 4 bases, in that order; junction bases with no gene match: 4. The CDR3 length is 13 residues. The TCR sequence derives from a man in his fifties or sixties with acute or convalescent COVID-19. Sequenced sample: peripheral blood. The V and J genes are TRBV12-3 or TRBV12-4 and TRBJ1-5; 7 bases fit TRBD1. The CDR3 coding sequence is TGTGCCAGCACCGGGACAGAAAATCAGCCCCAGCATTTT. The encoded protein is CASTGTENQPQHF.